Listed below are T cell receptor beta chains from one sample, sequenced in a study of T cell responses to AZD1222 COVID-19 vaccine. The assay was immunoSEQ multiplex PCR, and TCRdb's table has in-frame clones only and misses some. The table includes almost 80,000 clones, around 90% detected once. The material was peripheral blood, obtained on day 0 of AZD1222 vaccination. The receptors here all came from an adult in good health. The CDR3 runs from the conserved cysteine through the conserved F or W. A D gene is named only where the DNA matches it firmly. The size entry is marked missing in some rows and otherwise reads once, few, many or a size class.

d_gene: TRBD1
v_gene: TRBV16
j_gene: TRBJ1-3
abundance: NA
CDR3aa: CASSHPGQGPGNTIYF
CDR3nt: TGTGCCAGCAGCCATCCGGGACAGGGACCTGGAAACACCATATATTTT

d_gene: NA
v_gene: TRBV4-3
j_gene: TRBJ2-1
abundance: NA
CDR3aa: CASSQTGTGGTNEQFF
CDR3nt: TGCGCCAGCAGCCAAACCGGGACTGGGGGCACAAATGAGCAGTTCTTC

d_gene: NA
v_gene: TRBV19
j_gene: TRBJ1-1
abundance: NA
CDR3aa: CASSWGHPNTEAFF
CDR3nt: TGTGCCAGTAGTTGGGGACATCCGAACACTGAAGCTTTCTTT

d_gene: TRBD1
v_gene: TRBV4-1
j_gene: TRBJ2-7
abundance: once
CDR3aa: CASSQKQGAGASTYEQYF
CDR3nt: TGCGCCAGCAGCCAAAAACAGGGGGCGGGAGCCTCTACCTACGAGCAGTACTTC

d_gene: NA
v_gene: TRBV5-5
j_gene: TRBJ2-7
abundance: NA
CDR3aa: CASSYGGRAYEQYF
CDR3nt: TGTGCCAGCAGCTATGGGGGCAGAGCCTACGAGCAGTACTTC

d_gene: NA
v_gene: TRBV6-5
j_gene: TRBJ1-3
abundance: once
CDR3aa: CASSYSRGFGNTIYF
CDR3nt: TGTGCCAGCAGTTACTCACGGGGGTTCGGAAACACCATATATTTT

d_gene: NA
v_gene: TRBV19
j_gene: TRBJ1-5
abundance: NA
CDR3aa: CASSVQVSGNQPQHF
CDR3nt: TGTGCCAGTAGTGTTCAAGTGTCGGGCAATCAGCCCCAGCATTTT

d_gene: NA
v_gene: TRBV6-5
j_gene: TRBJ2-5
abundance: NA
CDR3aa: CATCPRRDQETQYF
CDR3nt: TGTGCCACTTGCCCCCGCCGCGACCAAGAGACCCAGTACTTC

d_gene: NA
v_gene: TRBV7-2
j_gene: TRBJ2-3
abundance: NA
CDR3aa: CASTLSLSDTQYF
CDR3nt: TGTGCCAGCACCCTCTCCCTCTCAGATACGCAGTATTTT

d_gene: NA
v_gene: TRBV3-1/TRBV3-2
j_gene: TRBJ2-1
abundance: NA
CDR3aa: CASSQDWGNYNEQFF
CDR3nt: TGTGCCAGCAGCCAAGATTGGGGAAACTACAATGAGCAGTTCTTC

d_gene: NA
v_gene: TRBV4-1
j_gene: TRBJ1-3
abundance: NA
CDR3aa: CASSQDLGFSGNTIYF
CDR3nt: TGCGCCAGCAGCCAAGATCTTGGTTTTTCTGGAAACACCATATATTTT

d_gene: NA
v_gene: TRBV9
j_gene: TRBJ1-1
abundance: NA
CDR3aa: CASSVRGYTEAFF
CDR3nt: TGTGCCAGCAGCGTCCGGGGATACACTGAAGCTTTCTTT

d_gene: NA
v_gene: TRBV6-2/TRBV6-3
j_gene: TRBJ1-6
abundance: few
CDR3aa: CASSYDRGNSPLHF
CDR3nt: TGTGCCAGCAGTTATGACCGGGGGAATTCACCCCTCCACTTT

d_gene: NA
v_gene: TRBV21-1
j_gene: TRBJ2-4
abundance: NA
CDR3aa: CASSTQNKQRVNIQYF
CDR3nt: TGTGCCAGCAGCACCCAGAACAAGCAGCGGGTGAACATTCAGTACTTC

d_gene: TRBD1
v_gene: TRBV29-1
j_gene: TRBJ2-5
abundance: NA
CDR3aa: CSVRMGQGQETQYF
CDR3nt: TGCAGCGTTCGAATGGGACAGGGCCAAGAGACCCAGTACTTC

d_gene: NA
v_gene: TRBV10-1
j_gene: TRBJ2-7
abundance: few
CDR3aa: CASSGGEQYF
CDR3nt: TGCGCCAGCAGTGGCGGCGAGCAGTACTTC

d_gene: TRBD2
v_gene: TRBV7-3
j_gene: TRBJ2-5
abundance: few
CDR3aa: CASSFAGEETQYF
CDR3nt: TGTGCCAGCAGCTTTGCGGGAGAAGAGACCCAGTACTTC

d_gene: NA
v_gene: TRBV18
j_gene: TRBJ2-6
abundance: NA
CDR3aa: CASSPNPGANVLTF
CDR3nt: TGTGCCAGCTCACCTAACCCGGGGGCCAACGTCCTGACTTTC

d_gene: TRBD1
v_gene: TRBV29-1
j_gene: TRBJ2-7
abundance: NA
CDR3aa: CSVRWDSAPYEQYF
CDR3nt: TGCAGCGTTAGATGGGACAGCGCACCCTACGAGCAGTACTTC

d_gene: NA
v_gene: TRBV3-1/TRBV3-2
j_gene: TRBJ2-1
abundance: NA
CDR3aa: CASPGRGASPSYNEQFF
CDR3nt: TGTGCCAGCCCGGGTCGAGGGGCCTCCCCGAGCTACAATGAGCAGTTCTTC

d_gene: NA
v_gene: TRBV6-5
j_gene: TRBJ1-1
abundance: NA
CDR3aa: CASMTNTEAFF
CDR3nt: TGTGCCAGCATGACTAACACTGAAGCTTTCTTT

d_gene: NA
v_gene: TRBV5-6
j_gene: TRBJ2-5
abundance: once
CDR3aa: CASSRTVQETQYF
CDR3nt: TGTGCCAGCAGCCGGACAGTTCAAGAGACCCAGTACTTC

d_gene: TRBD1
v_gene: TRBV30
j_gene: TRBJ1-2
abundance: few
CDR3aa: CAWSEGAGYTF
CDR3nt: TGTGCCTGGAGCGAGGGGGCTGGCTACACCTTC

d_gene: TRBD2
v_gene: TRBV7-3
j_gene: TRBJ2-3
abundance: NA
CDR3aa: CASSLNGRAEDTQYF
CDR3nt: TGTGCCAGCAGCTTAAACGGGAGGGCCGAAGATACGCAGTATTTT

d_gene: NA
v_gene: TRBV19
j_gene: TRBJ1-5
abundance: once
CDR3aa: CASTRESNQPQHF
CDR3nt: TGTGCCAGTACCAGGGAGAGCAATCAGCCCCAGCATTTT

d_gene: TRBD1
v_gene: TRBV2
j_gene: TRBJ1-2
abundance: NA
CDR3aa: CASSGQGWGYTF
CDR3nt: TGTGCCTCCTCGGGACAGGGGTGGGGCTACACCTTC

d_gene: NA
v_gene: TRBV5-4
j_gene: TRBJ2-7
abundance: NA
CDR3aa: CASRGGGPSYEQYF
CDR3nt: TGTGCCAGCAGAGGCGGGGGCCCGTCTTACGAGCAGTACTTC

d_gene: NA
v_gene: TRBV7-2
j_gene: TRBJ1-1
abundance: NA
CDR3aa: CASSLRWQGNTEAFF
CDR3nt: TGTGCCAGCAGCTTAAGGTGGCAGGGGAACACTGAAGCTTTCTTT

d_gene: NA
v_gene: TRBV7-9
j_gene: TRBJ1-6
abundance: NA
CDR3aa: CASSLGANSPLHF
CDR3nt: TGTGCCAGCAGCTTAGGGGCCAATTCACCCCTCCACTTT

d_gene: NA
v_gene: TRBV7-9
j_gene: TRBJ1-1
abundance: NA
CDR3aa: CASSLEDRTEAFF
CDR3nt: TGTGCCAGCAGCTTAGAGGACCGGACTGAAGCTTTCTTT

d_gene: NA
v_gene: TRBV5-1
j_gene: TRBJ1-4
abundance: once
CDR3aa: CASTAGGASNEKLFF
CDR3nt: TGCGCCAGCACCGCGGGGGGCGCGTCTAATGAAAAACTGTTTTTT